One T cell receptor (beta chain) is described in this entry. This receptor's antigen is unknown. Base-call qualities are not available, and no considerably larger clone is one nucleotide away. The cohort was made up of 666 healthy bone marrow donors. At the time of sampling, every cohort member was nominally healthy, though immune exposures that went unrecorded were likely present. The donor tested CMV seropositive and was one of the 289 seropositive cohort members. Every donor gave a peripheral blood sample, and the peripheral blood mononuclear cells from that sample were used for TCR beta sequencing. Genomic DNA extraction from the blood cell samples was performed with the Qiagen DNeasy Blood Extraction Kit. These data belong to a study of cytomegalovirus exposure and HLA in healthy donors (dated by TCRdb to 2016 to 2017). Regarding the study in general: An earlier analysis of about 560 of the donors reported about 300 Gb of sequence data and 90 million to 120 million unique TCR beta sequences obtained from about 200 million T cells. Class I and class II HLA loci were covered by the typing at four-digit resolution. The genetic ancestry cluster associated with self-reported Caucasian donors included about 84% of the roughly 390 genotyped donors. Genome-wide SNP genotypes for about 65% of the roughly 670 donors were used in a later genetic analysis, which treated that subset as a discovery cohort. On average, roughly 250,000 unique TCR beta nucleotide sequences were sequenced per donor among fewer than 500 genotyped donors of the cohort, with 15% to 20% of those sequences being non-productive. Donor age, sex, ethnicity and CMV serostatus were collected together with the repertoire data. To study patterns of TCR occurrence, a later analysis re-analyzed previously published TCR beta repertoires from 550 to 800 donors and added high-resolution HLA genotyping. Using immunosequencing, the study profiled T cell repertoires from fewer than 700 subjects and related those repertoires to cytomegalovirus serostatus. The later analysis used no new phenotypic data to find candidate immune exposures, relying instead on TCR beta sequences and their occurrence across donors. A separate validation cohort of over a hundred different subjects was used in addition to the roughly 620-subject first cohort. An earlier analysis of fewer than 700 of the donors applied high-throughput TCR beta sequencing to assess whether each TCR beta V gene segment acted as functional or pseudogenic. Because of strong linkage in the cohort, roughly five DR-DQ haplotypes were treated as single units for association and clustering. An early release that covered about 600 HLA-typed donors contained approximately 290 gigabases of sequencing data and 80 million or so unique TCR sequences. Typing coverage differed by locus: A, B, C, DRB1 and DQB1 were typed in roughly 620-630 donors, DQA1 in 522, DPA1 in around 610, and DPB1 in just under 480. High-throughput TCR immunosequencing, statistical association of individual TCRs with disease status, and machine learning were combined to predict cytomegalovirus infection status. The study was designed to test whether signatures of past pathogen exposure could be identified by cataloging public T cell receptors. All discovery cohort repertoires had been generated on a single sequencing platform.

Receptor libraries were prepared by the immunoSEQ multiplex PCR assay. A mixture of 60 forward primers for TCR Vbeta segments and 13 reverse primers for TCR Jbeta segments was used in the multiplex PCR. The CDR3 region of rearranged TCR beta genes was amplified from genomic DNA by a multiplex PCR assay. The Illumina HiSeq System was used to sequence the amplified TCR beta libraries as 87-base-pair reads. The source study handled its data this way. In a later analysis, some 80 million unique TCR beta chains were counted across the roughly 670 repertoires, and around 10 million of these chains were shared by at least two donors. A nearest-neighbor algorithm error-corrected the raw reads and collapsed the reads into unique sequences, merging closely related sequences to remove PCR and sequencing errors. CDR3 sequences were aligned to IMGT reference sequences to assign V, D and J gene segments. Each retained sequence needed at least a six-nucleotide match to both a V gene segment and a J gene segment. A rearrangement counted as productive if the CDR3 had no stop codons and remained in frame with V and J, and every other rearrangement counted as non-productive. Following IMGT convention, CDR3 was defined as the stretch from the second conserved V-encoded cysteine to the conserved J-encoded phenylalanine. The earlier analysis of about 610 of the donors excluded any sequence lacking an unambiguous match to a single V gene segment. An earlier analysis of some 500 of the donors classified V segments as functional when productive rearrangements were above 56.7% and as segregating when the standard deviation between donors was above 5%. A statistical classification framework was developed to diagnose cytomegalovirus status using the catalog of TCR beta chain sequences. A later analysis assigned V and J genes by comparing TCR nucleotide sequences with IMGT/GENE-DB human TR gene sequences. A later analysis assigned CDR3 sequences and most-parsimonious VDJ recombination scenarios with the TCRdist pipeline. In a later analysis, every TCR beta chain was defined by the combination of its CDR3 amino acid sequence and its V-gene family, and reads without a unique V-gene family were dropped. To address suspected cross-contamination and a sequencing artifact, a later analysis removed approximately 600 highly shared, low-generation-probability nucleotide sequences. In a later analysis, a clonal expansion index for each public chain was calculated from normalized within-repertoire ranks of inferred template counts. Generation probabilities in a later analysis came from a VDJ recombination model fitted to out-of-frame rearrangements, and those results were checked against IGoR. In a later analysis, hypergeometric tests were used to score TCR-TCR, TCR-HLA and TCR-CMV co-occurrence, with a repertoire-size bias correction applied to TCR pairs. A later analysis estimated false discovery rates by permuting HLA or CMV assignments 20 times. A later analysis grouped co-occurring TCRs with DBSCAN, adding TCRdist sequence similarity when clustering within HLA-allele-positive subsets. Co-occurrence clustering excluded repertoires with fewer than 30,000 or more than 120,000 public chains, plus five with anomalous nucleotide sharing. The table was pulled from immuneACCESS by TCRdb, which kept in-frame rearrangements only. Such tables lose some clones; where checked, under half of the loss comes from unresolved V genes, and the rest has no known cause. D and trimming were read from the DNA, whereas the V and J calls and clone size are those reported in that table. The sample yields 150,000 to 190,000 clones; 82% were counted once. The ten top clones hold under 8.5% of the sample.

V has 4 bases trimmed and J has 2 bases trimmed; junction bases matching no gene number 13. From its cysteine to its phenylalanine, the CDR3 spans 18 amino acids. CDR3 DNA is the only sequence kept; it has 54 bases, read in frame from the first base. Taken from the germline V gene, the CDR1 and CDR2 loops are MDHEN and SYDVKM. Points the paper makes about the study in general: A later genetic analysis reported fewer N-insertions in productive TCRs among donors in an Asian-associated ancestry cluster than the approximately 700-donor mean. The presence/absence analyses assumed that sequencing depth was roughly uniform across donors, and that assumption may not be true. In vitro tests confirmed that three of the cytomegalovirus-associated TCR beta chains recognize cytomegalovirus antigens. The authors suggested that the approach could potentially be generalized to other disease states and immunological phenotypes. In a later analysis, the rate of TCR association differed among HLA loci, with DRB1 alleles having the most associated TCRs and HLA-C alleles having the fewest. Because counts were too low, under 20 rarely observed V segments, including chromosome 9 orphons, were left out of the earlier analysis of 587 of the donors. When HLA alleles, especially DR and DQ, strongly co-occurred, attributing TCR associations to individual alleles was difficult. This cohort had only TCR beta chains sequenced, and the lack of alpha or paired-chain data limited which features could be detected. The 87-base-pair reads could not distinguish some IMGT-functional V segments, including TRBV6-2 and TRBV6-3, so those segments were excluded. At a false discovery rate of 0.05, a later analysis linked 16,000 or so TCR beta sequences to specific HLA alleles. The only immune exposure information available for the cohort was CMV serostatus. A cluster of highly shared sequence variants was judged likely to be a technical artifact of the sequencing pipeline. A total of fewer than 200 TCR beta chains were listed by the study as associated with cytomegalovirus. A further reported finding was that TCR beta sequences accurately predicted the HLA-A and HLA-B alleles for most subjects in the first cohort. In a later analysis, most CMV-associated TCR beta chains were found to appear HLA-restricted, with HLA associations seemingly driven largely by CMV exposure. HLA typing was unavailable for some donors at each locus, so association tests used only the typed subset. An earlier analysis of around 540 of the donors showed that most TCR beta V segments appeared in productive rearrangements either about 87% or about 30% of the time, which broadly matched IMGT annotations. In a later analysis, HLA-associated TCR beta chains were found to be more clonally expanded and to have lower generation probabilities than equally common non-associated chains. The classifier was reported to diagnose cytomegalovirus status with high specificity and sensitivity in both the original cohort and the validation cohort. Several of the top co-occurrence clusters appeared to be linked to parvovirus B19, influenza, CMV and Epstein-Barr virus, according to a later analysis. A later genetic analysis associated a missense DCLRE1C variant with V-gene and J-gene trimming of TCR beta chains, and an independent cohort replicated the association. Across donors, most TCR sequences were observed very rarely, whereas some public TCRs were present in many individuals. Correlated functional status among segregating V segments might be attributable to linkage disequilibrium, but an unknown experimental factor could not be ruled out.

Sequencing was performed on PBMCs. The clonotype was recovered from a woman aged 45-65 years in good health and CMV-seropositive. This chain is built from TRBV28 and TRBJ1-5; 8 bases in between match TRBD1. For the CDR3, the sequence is CASSSLLTGVVGNQPQHF. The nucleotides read TGTGCCAGCAGTTCCCTCTTGACAGGGGTCGTTGGCAATCAGCCCCAGCATTTT.